This TCR beta chain was sequenced for a study of T and B cells in COVID-19 patients. Study overall: Most recovered patients had mild to moderate COVID-19 treated as outpatients.

Blood genomic DNA input for TRB amplification was roughly 250-500 ng. TRB rearrangements were amplified by multiplex PCR with BIOMED2 TRB-A/B primers. TCRdb reprocessed the multiplex PCR reads with MiXCR, giving one entry per CDR3 protein. The sample includes 4,500 to 5,500 distinct CDR3 sequences, nearly 20% seen only once; the top ten take roughly 6.2%. Germline V gives CDR1 DFQATT, CDR2 SNEGSKA (reference sequence). The CDR3 consists of 16 residues. Trimming removed 5 bases from V and 2 bases from J; junction bases left unmatched: 8. Sequenced: blood. The genes are TRBV20-1 and TRBJ2-7; 14 bases line up with TRBD2. This sequence was found in a human donor who had recovered from COVID-19. CDR3 coding DNA: TGCAGTGCTCCGGGACTAGCGGGAGCAACCCCCTACGAGCAGTACTTC. This codes for CSAPGLAGATPYEQYF.